What follows are 19 T cell receptor beta chains derived from one specimen sequenced in a study of CD8 T cells in Susac syndrome. Random hexamers served to reverse transcribe about 0.45 to 1 ug RNA. TCRdb itself ran the immunoSEQ multiplex PCR reads through MiXCR, one entry per CDR3 protein. The sample contains approximately 190,000 distinct CDR3 sequences, more than 90% of which appear only once. The material sequenced was CD4+ T cells from PBMCs. Source of these receptors: a human donor with Susac syndrome.

The chain recombines TRBV20-1 with TRBJ1-3; no firm D call. There are 15 residues in the CDR3. V lost 0 bases to trimming and J lost 0 bases, with 9 bases between them. From germline, CDR1 is DFQATT and CDR2 SNEGSKA (reference sequence). CDR3 nucleotide sequence: TGCAGTGCTAGAGAGCTGGGGAGCTCTGGAAACACCATATATTTT. Translated: CSARELGSSGNTIYF.

The V and J genes are TRBV20-1 and TRBJ2-1, with 8 bases fitting TRBD2. Germline V gene lookup returns CDR1 DFQATT and CDR2 SNEGSKA (reference sequence). CDR3 length equals 15 residues. The junction had 5 bases not matched to a gene; V was cut back by 1 base and J by 3 bases. The CDR3 reads CSARVLAVFYNEQFF. The CDR3 DNA reads TGCAGTGCTAGAGTACTAGCGGTTTTCTACAATGAGCAGTTCTTC.

This chain uses TRBV4-1 with TRBJ1-1, with D perhaps TRBD1 (5 bases). V dropped 2 bases and J dropped 3 bases, with 16 bases sitting between them. Germline V CDR1 and CDR2: MGHRA, YSYEKL. CDR3 length equals 16 residues. This CDR3 is CASSQISGTGDTEAFF. For the CDR3, the DNA is TGCGCCAGCAGCCAAATAAGTGGGACGGGGGACACTGAAGCTTTCTTT.

J is TRBJ2-2 and V is TRBV6-5, with 7 bases that match TRBD2. This CDR3 is 15 amino acids long. Germline V lookup: CDR1 MNHEY, CDR2 SVGAGI. Losses at the gene ends were 7 bases for V and 5 bases for J; bases not matched to a gene: 10. CDR3: CASTSGGGWTGELFF. The CDR3 region has the DNA TGTGCCAGCACCAGTGGGGGAGGGTGGACCGGGGAGCTGTTTTTT.

This clonotype was counted a single time. This chain connects TRBV25-1 to TRBJ2-1, with a possible D match to TRBD1 (6 bases). Trimming took 6 bases from V and 0 from J, leaving 9 bases between them. The CDR3 extends over 14 amino acids. From germline, CDR1 is MGHDK and CDR2 SYGVNS. The CDR3, as DNA: TGTGCCAGCAGCGACAGGAGCTCCTACAATGAGCAGTTCTTC. It yields the protein CASSDRSSYNEQFF.

This chain joins TRBV6-2 or TRBV6-3 and TRBJ1-1; D is unresolved. The CDR3 covers 16 residues. Germline lookup yields CDR1 MNHEY and CDR2 SVGEGT. The V end was cut by 0 bases, the J end by 0 bases, with 11 bases between. CDR3 sequence: CASSYSIGRMNTEAFF. The CDR3 bases are TGTGCCAGCAGTTACTCGATTGGCCGGATGAACACTGAAGCTTTCTTT.

This chain uses TRBV3-1 with TRBJ1-1; D unclear. From germline, CDR1 is LGHDT and CDR2 YNNKEL (reference sequence). The CDR3 covers 14 residues. V gave up 2 bases and J gave up 4 bases, with 11 bases separating them. The CDR3 loop is CASSQLEAGTEAFF. The CDR3 DNA follows: TGTGCCAGCAGCCAATTGGAAGCTGGCACTGAAGCTTTCTTT.

The chain recombines TRBV2 with TRBJ1-2; 7 nucleotides match TRBD1. The V segment lost 6 bases and the J segment 2 bases; nucleotides outside the gene matches: 6. The CDR3 runs to 14 residues. Germline V gives CDR1 SNHLY, CDR2 FYNNEI. The CDR3 DNA is TGTGCCAGCAGCCAAACACAGGGGAACTATGGCTACACCTTC. This gives the protein CASSQTQGNYGYTF.

The chain has TRBV11-1 and TRBJ2-1; TRBD2 agrees at 7 bases. With 4 bases clipped from V and 6 bases from J, the junction kept 6 bases outside the gene matches. Germline CDR1 is SGHAT and CDR2 is FQDESV (reference sequence). The CDR3 covers 14 residues. This CDR3 reads CASSSGGTLNEQFF. The CDR3 region has the DNA TGTGCCAGCAGCTCCGGGGGGACCCTCAATGAGCAGTTCTTC.

This clonotype was detected only once. The chain uses TRBV7-9 and TRBJ1-6, with a tentative D call TRBD1 (5 bases). Germline CDR1 SEHNR, CDR2 FQNEAQ (reference sequence). V lost 8 bases and J lost 7, with 12 bases in between. The CDR3 covers 13 residues. CDR3 nucleotides: TGTGCCAGCCGGGGCAGCCCCAATTCACCCCTCCACTTT. It encodes CASRGSPNSPLHF. The full variable domain, its missing parts supplied by reference TRBV7-9 and TRBJ1-6, is DTGVSQNPRHKITKRGQNVTFRCDPISEHNRLYWYRQTLGQGPEFLTYFQNEAQLEKSRLLSDRFSAERPKGSFSTLEIQRTEQGDSAMYLCASRGSPNSPLHFGNGTRLTVT.

The V call is TRBV3-1, the J call TRBJ2-7; D may be TRBD2 (6 bases). The germline CDR1 and CDR2 sequences are LGHDT and YNNKEL (reference sequence). This CDR3 contains 14 residues. V was clipped by 2 bases and J by 3 bases, with 11 bases between them. This CDR3 reads CASSQSAGSYEQYF. The CDR3 region has the DNA TGTGCCAGCAGCCAAAGTGCGGGGAGCTACGAGCAGTACTTC.

This chain uses TRBV5-1 with TRBJ2-6; 7 positions agree with TRBD2. Germline V lookup: CDR1 SGHRS, CDR2 YFSETQ. J gave up 3 bases and V 7 bases, and 7 bases lay outside the gene matches. The CDR3 length is 15 residues. The CDR3 nucleotides read TGCGCCAGCGGGAGGGACCCAGGTGGGGCCAACGTCCTGACTTTC. Translated: CASGRDPGGANVLTF.

The chain is built from TRBV5-1 and TRBJ2-3; D possibly corresponds to TRBD2 (5 bases). V was trimmed by 3 bases and J by 6 bases, leaving 14 bases between them. This CDR3 has 14 amino acids. The germline gives CDR1 SGHRS, CDR2 YFSETQ. The CDR3 DNA reads as TGCGCCAGCAGCTCGGACTCCCCGCGGGATACGCAGTATTTT. It codes for CASSSDSPRDTQYF.

The CDR3 sequence: CATRDSRAPDTQYF. CDR3 bases: TGTGCCACCCGGGACTCCCGGGCCCCAGATACGCAGTATTTT. The chain has TRBV24-1 and TRBJ2-3; D may be TRBD2 (6 bases). This CDR3 is 14 amino acids long. V lost 9 bases to trimming and J lost 4 bases, with 16 bases between them. The germline V gene has CDR1 KGHDR and CDR2 SFDVKD.

The chain couples TRBV6-6 to TRBJ1-5; 7 bases are shared with TRBD1. V lost 4 bases to trimming and J lost 3 bases; unmatched junction nucleotides: 3. CDR1 is MNHNY and CDR2 is SVGAGI in the germline V gene (reference sequence). This CDR3 comprises 14 residues. The CDR3 nucleotides read TGTGCCAGCAGTTTAACAGGGGACAATCAGCCCCAGCATTTT. Residues: CASSLTGDNQPQHF.

This clonotype was picked up one time. The chain uses TRBV30 and TRBJ1-1; unclear D gene. V was clipped by 4 bases and J by 0 bases, with 15 bases between them. The CDR3 extends over 15 amino acids. The germline CDR1 and CDR2 sequences are GTSNPN and SVGIG (reference sequence). This CDR3 is CAWTVGRNMNTEAFF. CDR3 nucleotide sequence: TGTGCCTGGACCGTAGGGCGGAACATGAACACTGAAGCTTTCTTT.

V and J are TRBV4-1 and TRBJ2-5; D uncertain. CDR1 and CDR2 from the germline V gene are MGHRA and YSYEKL. V was pared by 4 bases and J by 3 bases, with 9 bases between. The CDR3 length is 13 residues. The CDR3: CASSPQTEETQYF. Here the CDR3 DNA reads TGCGCCAGCAGCCCTCAGACTGAAGAGACCCAGTACTTC.

This clonotype was seen once. The chain combines TRBV9 with TRBJ2-2, with no clear D. CDR1 is SGDLS, CDR2 YYNGEE, per germline. The CDR3 has 16 residues. V was shortened by 0 bases and J by 1 base, with 10 bases between the two germline ends. CDR3: CASSVGSDLNTGELFF. The CDR3 DNA sequence: TGTGCCAGCAGCGTAGGTTCTGACCTGAACACCGGGGAGCTGTTTTTT.

The chain combines TRBV7-9 with TRBJ1-4, with unresolved D. Trimming removed 8 bases at V and 5 bases at J, with 12 bases between. The CDR3 has 13 residues. CDR1 SEHNR and CDR2 FQNEAQ come from the germline V gene (reference sequence). The DNA for the CDR3 is TGTGCCAGCTCACGATCAAACAATGAAAAACTGTTTTTT. Its protein product is CASSRSNNEKLFF.